These 3 T cell receptor beta chains share one sample of origin, sequenced in a study of metastatic and nonmetastatic thyroid tumors. Each patient went into thyroid surgery without having received any treatment. Through MiXCR, TCRdb re-clonotyped the PCR reads. The sample has about 92,000 clones, more than 13% seen once. Sequencing was done on a sample of blood. The receptors here all came from a female donor with papillary thyroid cancer or a benign thyroid nodule (not recorded which). Some clones in this sample may be carry-over from other donors' samples.

This clone has just a few counts. This may be a read error, as it is one base from a much larger clone. The V call is TRBV28, the J call TRBJ2-5, with 10 bases aligning to TRBD1. From germline, CDR1 is MDHEN and CDR2 SYDVKM. V gave up 6 bases and J gave up 6 bases; unmatched junction bases: 10. The CDR3 consists of 15 residues. This CDR3 is CASRIGQGDGKTQYF. The CDR3 nucleotides read TGTGCCAGCAGAATCGGACAGGGGGACGGGAAGACCCAGTACTTC.

This clone was seen a handful of times. The junction and the germline gene differ at one end; a read error may be behind it. This chain links TRBV6-1 with TRBJ2-2; weak D call: TRBD2 (5 bases). CDR3 length: 15 amino acids. Germline assignment: CDR1 MNHNS and CDR2 SASEGT. For the CDR3, the DNA is TGTGCCAGCAGTATCTCGATCTGGAACACCGGGGAGCTGCTTTTT. Translation: CASSISIWNTGELLF.

This clone was counted at least ten times. This chain links TRBV6-6 with TRBJ2-7, with D unclear. The germline CDR1 and CDR2 sequences are MNHNY and SVGAGI (reference sequence). The V and J ends lost 0 bases and 7 bases respectively, with 10 bases between them. CDR3 size: 13 residues. CDR3 in amino acids: CASSYSRLGEQYF. In nucleotides, the CDR3 is TGTGCCAGCAGTTACTCGAGGTTGGGGGAGCAGTACTTC.